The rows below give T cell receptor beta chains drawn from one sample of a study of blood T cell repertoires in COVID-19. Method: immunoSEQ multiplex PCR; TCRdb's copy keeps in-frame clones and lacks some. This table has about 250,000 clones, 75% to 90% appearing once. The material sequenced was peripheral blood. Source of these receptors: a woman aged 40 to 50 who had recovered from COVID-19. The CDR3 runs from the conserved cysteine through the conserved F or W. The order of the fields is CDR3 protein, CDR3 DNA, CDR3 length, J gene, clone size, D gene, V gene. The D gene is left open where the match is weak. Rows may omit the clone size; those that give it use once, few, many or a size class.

CASSVSPTNRGETQYF | TGTGCCAGCAGCGTATCCCCCACTAACAGGGGAGAGACCCAGTACTTC | 16 | TRBJ2-5 | NA | TRBD1 | TRBV9
CASGTSGGREQYF | TGTGCCAGCGGGACTAGCGGGGGGAGGGAGCAGTACTTC | 13 | TRBJ2-7 | NA | TRBD2 | TRBV28
CASSPAETGVVETQYF | TGTGCCAGCAGCCCCGCCGAGACAGGGGTGGTAGAGACCCAGTACTTC | 16 | TRBJ2-5 | NA | TRBD1 | TRBV5-4
CASSLTGGQARYF | TGTGCCAGCAGTTTAACAGGGGGGCAAGCCCGATATTTT | 13 | TRBJ1-3 | NA | TRBD1 | TRBV12-3/TRBV12-4
CASSPPAGLVIYTF | TGTGCCAGTAGTCCCCCCGCCGGTCTCGTGATCTACACCTTC | 14 | TRBJ1-2 | once | NA | TRBV19
CASSPRSGGWETQYF | TGTGCCAGCAGCCCCCGAAGCGGGGGATGGGAGACCCAGTACTTC | 15 | TRBJ2-5 | NA | TRBD2 | TRBV7-9
CASSLVTGGIAYNEQFF | TGTGCCAGCAGCTTAGTAACCGGCGGGATCGCCTACAATGAGCAGTTCTTC | 17 | TRBJ2-1 | NA | NA | TRBV11-2
CASRGTVSNQPQHF | TGTGCCAGCAGAGGGACAGTTTCCAATCAGCCCCAGCATTTT | 14 | TRBJ1-5 | NA | TRBD1 | TRBV2
CASSRGTGDYEQYF | TGTGCCAGCAGTCGTGGGACAGGGGACTACGAGCAGTACTTC | 14 | TRBJ2-7 | NA | TRBD1 | TRBV5-6
CATSRDGSAVSGELFF | TGTGCCACCAGCAGAGATGGTTCTGCGGTGAGCGGGGAGCTGTTTTTT | 16 | TRBJ2-2 | NA | NA | TRBV15
CASSLWDRVHEQYF | TGTGCCAGCAGCTTATGGGACAGGGTACACGAGCAGTACTTC | 14 | TRBJ2-7 | NA | TRBD1 | TRBV5-4
CASSRGAAGLHEQYF | TGTGCCAGCAGTCGGGGGGCAGCGGGACTTCACGAGCAGTACTTC | 15 | TRBJ2-7 | NA | NA | TRBV28
CATSEAVNTGELFF | TGTGCCACCAGTGAGGCAGTAAACACCGGGGAGCTGTTTTTT | 14 | TRBJ2-2 | NA | NA | TRBV24-1
CASSQQGADEKLFF | TGTGCCAGCAGCCAACAGGGGGCGGATGAAAAACTGTTTTTT | 14 | TRBJ1-4 | NA | TRBD1 | TRBV3-1/TRBV3-2
CASSPVVSGANVLTF | TGTGCCAGCTCACCAGTCGTCTCTGGGGCCAACGTCCTGACTTTC | 15 | TRBJ2-6 | once | NA | TRBV18
CASSLPSGGEQFF | TGCGCCAGCAGCCTACCTAGCGGAGGTGAGCAGTTCTTC | 13 | TRBJ2-1 | NA | TRBD2 | TRBV4-1
CASSPREASYNEQFF | TGCGCCAGCAGCCCCCGAGAGGCCTCCTACAATGAGCAGTTCTTC | 15 | TRBJ2-1 | NA | NA | TRBV5-1
CAKQRGSGANVLTF | TGTGCCAAACAACGGGGTTCCGGGGCCAACGTCCTGACTTTC | 14 | TRBJ2-6 | NA | NA | TRBV2
CSASPSPSPGGADSPLHF | TGCAGTGCTAGTCCATCTCCTTCCCCGGGGGGCGCGGATTCACCCCTCCACTTT | 18 | TRBJ1-6 | NA | NA | TRBV20-1
CASSPLLAYNEQFF | TGTGCCAGCTCACCACTACTAGCTTACAATGAGCAGTTCTTC | 14 | TRBJ2-1 | NA | NA | TRBV18
CASSYQRGTQYF | TGTGCCAGCAGTTACCAACGGGGAACGCAGTATTTT | 12 | TRBJ2-3 | NA | NA | TRBV6-5
CASSSVGQSNQPQHF | TGTGCCAGTAGTAGCGTCGGACAGAGCAATCAGCCCCAGCATTTT | 15 | TRBJ1-5 | once | NA | TRBV19
CASSKPPGGSTDTQYF | TGTGCCAGCAGCAAACCGCCAGGGGGGAGCACAGATACGCAGTATTTT | 16 | TRBJ2-3 | NA | NA | TRBV21-1
CASRPDRALYEQYF | TGTGCCAGCAGGCCCGACAGGGCCCTTTACGAGCAGTACTTC | 14 | TRBJ2-7 | NA | TRBD1 | TRBV5-4
CATSRDRNQRGSPLHF | TGTGCCACCAGCAGAGATCGTAACCAACGGGGTTCACCCCTCCACTTT | 16 | TRBJ1-6 | NA | NA | TRBV15
CASTKAGGDTEAFF | TGTGCCAGTACTAAAGCGGGGGGGGACACTGAAGCTTTCTTT | 14 | TRBJ1-1 | NA | NA | TRBV19
CASRNIRDRGRSYTF | TGTGCCAGCAGGAATATCCGGGACAGGGGGCGTAGCTACACCTTC | 15 | TRBJ1-2 | NA | TRBD1 | TRBV7-8
CASSAGNQPQHF | TGTGCCAGCAGCGCGGGCAATCAGCCCCAGCATTTT | 12 | TRBJ1-5 | NA | NA | TRBV9